This T cell receptor (beta chain) was observed in a study of blood T cell repertoires in COVID-19. About the research overall: Recovered Cohort 3 donors showed two negative PCRs, clearance, or symptom resolution. From the United States, Italy and Spain came samples of acute and convalescent COVID-19.

The V and J ends lost 7 bases and 3 bases respectively, with 12 bases between them. The germline gives CDR1 LNHDA, CDR2 SQIVND (reference sequence). The CDR3 is made up of 13 amino acids. The table came from immunoSEQ multiplex PCR; TCRdb's copy has only in-frame clones and leaves some out. The table has roughly 200,000 clones, around 83% seen once. Sequencing used PBMCs or T cells enriched from blood (not recorded which). The chain joins TRBV19 to TRBJ1-2, with a weak D call TRBD1 (5 bases). The sequence was obtained from a woman aged 40 to 50 in a cohort exposed to, infected with or recovered from COVID-19 (not recorded which). CDR3 nucleotide sequence: TGTGCCAGTACGGTTGGGGGGGACTATGGCTACACCTTC. It encodes CASTVGGDYGYTF.